The present T cell receptor (beta chain) was sequenced within a study of shared clonotypes between healthy human individuals. Study-wide points: Among four donors, approximately 5% of naive CD4 clonotypes were found in common.

Genomic DNA of each subset was evenly split across several immunoSEQ plates. Here immunoSEQ multiplex PCR was the method, and the copy in TCRdb shows in-frame clones only, minus some. Of 850,000 to 1,100,000 clones in the sample, approximately 80% were seen once. This CDR3 spans 12 amino acids. The V and J ends lost 5 bases and 9 bases, in that order; junction bases with no gene match: 5. Germline V gene sequence: CDR1 SGHVS, CDR2 FQNEAQ. Each sample came from a Caucasian adult donor living in Nashville, Tennessee. As to this clone: Antigen specificity is unknown.

Sequences were obtained from memory CD4+ T cells from PBMCs. Subset reported: CD45RA-negative fraction. The source is a man between 18 and 35 years old in good health. Some clones in this sample may be carry-over from other donors' samples. V usage is TRBV7-8 and J usage is TRBJ2-7, with TRBD1 matching 9 bases. The CDR3 DNA follows: TGTGCCAGCAGCCTAGGACAGGGGACGCAGTACTTC. Protein sequence: CASSLGQGTQYF.